This T cell receptor (beta chain) was recovered during a study of T cells expressing NK-cell markers. Study-wide context: Out of eight donors sequenced, seven tested HCMV-seropositive and the remaining one seronegative.

The cDNA for TCR beta came from 5'RACE template switching with UMIs. TCRdb re-called the 5' RACE reads; every CDR3 protein appears as one record, without DNA. Its listing shows roughly 280,000 distinct CDR3 sequences. Study conclusions and caveats: The CD3+CD56-NKG2C+ fraction was also led by these clonotypes in a few donors.

Germline values: CDR1 SGHTA, CDR2 FQGNSA. The CDR3 totals 14 residues. On this clonotype itself: Its antigen remains unidentified.

The TCR was taken from a man aged 18-30 years in good health. Material: blood T cells: a sorted CD56 or NKG2C T cell subset, CD4+ or CD8+ T cells, or bulk PBMC T cells (not recorded which). The rearrangement joins TRBV7-2 to TRBJ2-1; TCRdb selects TRBD2, and the lack of DNA leaves this call unchecked. CDR3 protein: CASSVGTRLGEQFF.